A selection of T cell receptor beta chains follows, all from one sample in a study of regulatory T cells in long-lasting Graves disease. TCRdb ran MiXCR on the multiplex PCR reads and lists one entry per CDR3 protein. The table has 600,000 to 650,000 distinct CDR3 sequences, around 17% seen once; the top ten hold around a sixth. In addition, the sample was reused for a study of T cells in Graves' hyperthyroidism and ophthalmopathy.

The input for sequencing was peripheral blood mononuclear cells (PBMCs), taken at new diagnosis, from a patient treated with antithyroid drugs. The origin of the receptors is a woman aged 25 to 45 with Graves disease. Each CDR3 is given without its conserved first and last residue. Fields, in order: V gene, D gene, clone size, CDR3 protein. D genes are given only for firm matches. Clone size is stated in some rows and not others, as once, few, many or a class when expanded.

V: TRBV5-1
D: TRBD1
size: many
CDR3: ASSLGGQTTDTQY

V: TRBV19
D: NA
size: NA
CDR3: ASSPRQYGAETQY

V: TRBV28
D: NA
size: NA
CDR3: AIQGLSTYNEQF

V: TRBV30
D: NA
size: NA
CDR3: AWRRGNIYEQY

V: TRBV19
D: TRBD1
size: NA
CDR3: ASRGRGPGANVLT

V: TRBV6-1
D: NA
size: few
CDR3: ASTRTSTSTDTQY

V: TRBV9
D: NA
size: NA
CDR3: ASSVGVGELF

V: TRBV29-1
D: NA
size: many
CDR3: SVGQPNTEAF

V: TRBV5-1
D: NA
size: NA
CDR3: AIRREQY

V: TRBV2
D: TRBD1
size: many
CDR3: ASRKQGLGGYT

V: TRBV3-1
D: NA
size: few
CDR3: ASYDGYEQY

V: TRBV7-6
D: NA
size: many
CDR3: ASSFQRNNEQF

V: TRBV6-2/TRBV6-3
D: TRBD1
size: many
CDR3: ASSDHRGSSNQPQH

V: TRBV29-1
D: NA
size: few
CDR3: SVGGLNEQF